What follows are 26 T cell receptor beta chains derived from one specimen sequenced in a study of blood T cells in healthy people across ages (dated by TCRdb to the mid-2010s). The library relied on 5' RACE. A second 7 to 11 cycle PCR used a sample-barcoded 5' primer and a J-beta primer mix. TCRdb reworked the public reads: Q25 trimming with fastp, MiXCR clone assembly, productive beta chains retained. Identical CDR3 proteins give one entry, which carries the most common genes and DNA. The sample data list around 1,800,000 distinct CDR3 sequences, and roughly 43% of these were observed just once. The ten top clones hold 20% to 25% of the sample. The sample comprised blood. These receptor sequences come from a human donor in good health.

The chain combines TRBV15 with TRBJ2-1, with unresolved D. This CDR3 region has 15 residues. V lost 0 bases, J lost 4 bases, and 10 bases lay in between. Germline V gene data show CDR1 as LNHNV and CDR2 as YYDKDF (reference sequence). The CDR3 DNA is TGTGCCACCAGCAGAGATCAGGCTACATACAATGAGCAGTTCTTC. This translates into CATSRDQATYNEQFF.

A word on this clonotype: A much larger clone is a single base away; this may be a read error. This chain uses TRBV6-1 with TRBJ2-1, with 10 bases that match TRBD2. The better agreement between TRBJ2-7 and the DNA end casts doubt on the J call. This CDR3 is 18 amino acids long. The V gene's germline CDR1 is MNHNS and CDR2 SASEGT. CDR3 amino acids: CASPPGSGGSYSYNEQYF. The CDR3 nucleotides are TGTGCCAGCCCCCCGGGTAGCGGGGGGTCCTACTCCTACAATGAGCAGTACTTC.

CDR3 residues: CSAEGDGSSHEQFF. For the CDR3, the DNA is TGCAGCGCCGAGGGGGACGGCTCGTCCCATGAGCAGTTCTTC. This chain links TRBV29-1 with TRBJ2-1, with D perhaps matching TRBD1 (6 bases). The V and J ends lost 7 bases and 8 bases respectively, with 21 bases between them. The CDR3 sequence is 14 residues long. CDR1 and CDR2 from the germline V gene are SQVTM and ANQGSEA.

V and J are TRBV7-9 and TRBJ2-3; TRBD2 matches 7 bases. The CDR3 has 15 amino acids. V shed 4 bases, J shed 3 bases, and the junction held 7 bases outside the gene matches. Germline lookup yields CDR1 SEHNR and CDR2 FQNEAQ (reference sequence). The CDR3 region has the DNA TGTGCCAGCAGCTGGGGGGGAGGACCTACAGATACGCAGTATTTT. Amino acid sequence: CASSWGGGPTDTQYF.

This clonotype was counted only a few times. CDR3 region: CASADGNNQPQHF. The CDR3 coding sequence is TGTGCCAGCGCGGACGGAAACAATCAGCCCCAGCATTTT. The genes are TRBV28 and TRBJ1-5; D is undetermined. The CDR3 extends over 13 amino acids. Trimming removed 8 bases from V and 3 bases from J, with 11 bases in between. CDR1 MDHEN and CDR2 SYDVKM come from the germline V gene.

J is TRBJ2-7 and V is TRBV3-1; the D gene is possibly TRBD1 (6 bases). The CDR3 spans 15 residues. V lost 6 bases and J lost 7, with 22 bases in between. Germline V gives CDR1 LGHDT, CDR2 YNNKEL (reference sequence). CDR3 loop: CASSQTGPRMSEQYF. CDR3 sequence (DNA): TGTGCCAGCAGTCAGACAGGTCCTCGAATGAGTGAGCAGTACTTC.

This clonotype was found a few times. The rearrangement links TRBV12-3 or TRBV12-4 to TRBJ2-7; D may match TRBD1 or TRBD2 (5 bases each). V lost 6 bases and J lost 3, with 12 bases in between. CDR3 size: 13 residues. The CDR3 region has the DNA TGTGCCAGCAGGTTGACTGGGGGCTACGAGCAGTACTTC. Protein sequence: CASRLTGGYEQYF.

Regarding this clonotype: The CDR3 does not end in the conserved phenylalanine or tryptophan, so this is likely a read error. The rearrangement links TRBV20-1 to TRBJ2-3; 8 bases line up with TRBD2. Trimming took 6 bases from V and 7 from J; bases not matched to a gene: 15. Germline-derived CDR1 and CDR2 are DFQATT and SNEGSKA (reference sequence). This CDR3 spans 15 amino acids. The CDR3 loop reads CSARLILADPNTQYL. The CDR3 nucleotides read TGCAGTGCCCGATTGATACTAGCGGACCCAAATACGCAGTATCTT.

This clonotype appeared a few times. The genes are TRBV7-2 and TRBJ2-7; TRBD2 agrees at 10 bases. The CDR3 length is 15 residues. V lost 5 bases and J lost 0; bases outside the gene matches: 4. Germline loops: CDR1 SGHTA, CDR2 FQGNSA. The CDR3 sequence is CASSKRGGSSYEQYF. The CDR3 nucleotides read TGTGCCAGCAGCAAGCGGGGGGGTAGCTCCTACGAGCAGTACTTC. Using reference TRBV7-2 and TRBJ2-7 for the parts outside the CDR3, the full variable domain is GAGVSQSPSNKVTEKGKDVELRCDPISGHTALYWYRQSLGQGLEFLIYFQGNSAPDKSGLPSDRFSAERTGGSVSTLTIQRTQQEDSAVYLCASSKRGGSSYEQYFGPGTRLTVT.

This clonotype was recorded a few times. The rearrangement joins TRBV20-1 to TRBJ1-4; 9 bases agree with TRBD1. Germline CDR1 is DFQATT and CDR2 is SNEGSKA (reference sequence). V was pared by 0 bases and J by 14 bases, with 13 bases of the junction left unmatched. The CDR3 covers 15 residues. The CDR3 spells CSAREKGTGLYELFF. In nucleotides, the CDR3 is TGCAGTGCTAGAGAAAAGGGGACAGGGCTTTACGAGCTGTTTTTT.

The rearrangement uses TRBV20-1 and TRBJ1-2; D may be TRBD1 (6 bases). Trimming left V 0 bases short and J 0 bases short, with 17 bases between. This CDR3 has 17 amino acids. CDR1 DFQATT and CDR2 SNEGSKA come from the germline V gene (reference sequence). CDR3 region: CSARDSGTGRANYGYTF. DNA for the CDR3: TGCAGTGCTAGAGATTCAGGTACAGGGAGAGCTAACTATGGCTACACCTTC.

The chain employs TRBV4-3 and TRBJ2-1, with 7 positions matching TRBD1. The V gene end was trimmed by 4 bases and the J gene end by 0 bases; junction bases not matched to a gene: 9. CDR3 length: 17 residues. The V gene's germline CDR1 is LGHNA and CDR2 YSLEER. CDR3 sequence reads: CASSPKMTGSSYNEQFF. CDR3 nucleotides: TGCGCCAGCAGCCCTAAGATGACAGGGAGCTCCTACAATGAGCAGTTCTTC.

This clonotype was observed a handful of times. The V gene is TRBV28, the J gene TRBJ1-6; 7 positions match TRBD1. The CDR3 covers 15 residues. Germline CDR1 reads MDHEN; CDR2 reads SYDVKM. J gave up 4 bases and V 2 bases, and 2 bases lay outside the gene matches. As DNA, the CDR3 is TGTGCCAGCAGTTTACACAGGGGTTATAATTCACCCCTCCACTTT. The encoded protein is CASSLHRGYNSPLHF. The full variable domain, with the rest looked up from reference TRBV28 and TRBJ1-6, is DVKVTQSSRYLVKRTGEKVFLECVQDMDHENMFWYRQDPGLGLRLIYFSYDVKMKEKGDIPEGYSVSREKKERFSLILESASTNQTSMYLCASSLHRGYNSPLHFGNGTRLTVT.

This clonotype has just a few counts. The chain couples TRBV24-1 to TRBJ2-3, with 10 bases matching TRBD2. After removal of 4 bases from V and 5 bases from J, the junction contained 11 bases not matched to a gene. This CDR3 spans 17 amino acids. The germline V gene has CDR1 KGHDR and CDR2 SFDVKD. The CDR3 coding sequence is TGTGCCACCAGTGACCCCGGGGGTAGCGGGGGGTTAGATACGCAGTATTTT. This gives the protein CATSDPGGSGGLDTQYF.

The chain is built from TRBV20-1 and TRBJ2-7; unclear D gene. Germline loops: CDR1 DFQATT, CDR2 SNEGSKA (reference sequence). V dropped 6 bases and J dropped 7 bases, with 16 bases sitting between them. The CDR3 is made up of 12 amino acids. The CDR3 is CSATRLYNEQYF. DNA for the CDR3: TGCAGTGCCACCCGGCTTTACAATGAGCAGTACTTC.

As concerns this clonotype: At one of its ends the junction is not consistent with the germline gene, which may arise from a read error. The chain employs TRBV28 and TRBJ1-1; D not certain. CDR1 MDHEN and CDR2 SYDVKM come from the germline V gene. There are 13 residues in the CDR3. CDR3 sequence reads: CASGDNTNTEAFF. CDR3 sequence (DNA): TGTGCCAGCGGTGATAACACGAACACCGAAGCTTTCTTT. The whole variable domain, remainder taken from reference TRBV28 and TRBJ1-1, is DVKVTQSSRYLVKRTGEKVFLECVQDMDHENMFWYRQDPGLGLRLIYFSYDVKMKEKGDIPEGYSVSREKKERFSLILESASTNQTSMYLCASGDNTNTEAFFGQGTRLTVV.

This chain connects TRBV20-1 to TRBJ1-4; no clear D gene. Trimming removed 0 bases from V and 8 bases from J, with 16 bases in between. The CDR3 contains 15 residues. The germline V gene has CDR1 DFQATT and CDR2 SNEGSKA (reference sequence). CDR3 sequence (DNA): TGCAGTGCTAGAGATGTAACCGGGTTGGGAGAAAAACTGTTTTTT. This codes for CSARDVTGLGEKLFF.

The chain combines TRBV19 with TRBJ2-5, with 10 bases lining up with TRBD1. The DNA end is a closer match to TRBJ2-7, so the J assignment may be wrong. The CDR3 runs 14 residues. Germline lookup yields CDR1 LNHDA and CDR2 SQIVND (reference sequence). Written as DNA, the CDR3 is TGTGCCAGTAGACCGGGACAGGGGCGACACGAGCAGTACTTC. Amino acid sequence: CASRPGQGRHEQYF.

In regard to this clonotype: One end of the junction fails to match germline, which may point to a read error. The CDR3 region has the DNA TGCAGTGCCGCTGCAGCTAGGGTCTCCTACGAACAGTACTTC. This sequence encodes CSAAAARVSYEQYF. The rearrangement joins TRBV20-1 to TRBJ2-7; D remains unclear. This CDR3 comprises 14 residues. In germline, CDR1 is DFQATT, CDR2 SNEGSKA (reference sequence).

V and J are TRBV9 and TRBJ1-2; D ambiguous. This CDR3 has 14 residues. The germline V gene has CDR1 SGDLS and CDR2 YYNGEE. Trimming cost V 3 bases and J 2 bases, with 11 bases left between them. This CDR3 reads CASSGVRRNYGYTF. For the CDR3, the DNA is TGTGCCAGCAGCGGTGTCCGTAGGAACTATGGCTACACCTTC.

The rearrangement uses TRBV14 and TRBJ1-3, with a tentative D call TRBD1 (5 bases). This CDR3 is 17 amino acids long. V was cut by 0 bases and J by 4 bases, with 16 bases left in between. Per germline, CDR1 SGHDN and CDR2 FVKESK. CDR3 region: CASSQDLNLGLGNTIYF. The DNA for the CDR3 is TGTGCCAGCAGCCAAGATCTTAATTTGGGACTCGGAAACACCATATATTTT.

V is TRBV6-5 and J is TRBJ2-5; D is uncertain. CDR1 MNHEY and CDR2 SVGAGI come from the germline V gene. The length of the CDR3 is 13 residues. The V and J ends lost 2 bases and 2 bases respectively, with 6 bases between them. CDR3 nucleotide sequence: TGTGCCAGCAGTTACGGAGAGCAAGAGACCCAGTACTTC. This gives the protein CASSYGEQETQYF.

This clonotype appeared a few times. The chain combines TRBV29-1 with TRBJ2-7; no definite D call. This CDR3 is 11 amino acids long. Deletions cut 6 bases from V and 6 bases from J, with 12 bases between. CDR1 SQVTM and CDR2 ANQGSEA come from the germline V gene. CDR3 bases: TGCAGCGTATCCTCGGGTGGCGAGCAGTACTTC. Its translation: CSVSSGGEQYF.

The chain couples TRBV28 to TRBJ2-4; 9 bases match TRBD1. Germline V gene lookup returns CDR1 MDHEN and CDR2 SYDVKM. Trimming cost V 3 bases and J 3 bases; bases outside gene matches: 6. This CDR3 has 16 amino acids. The CDR3 sequence: CASSFSGQGFKNIQYF. The CDR3 region has the DNA TGTGCCAGCAGTTTCAGTGGACAGGGGTTCAAAAACATTCAGTACTTC.

This clonotype was counted a few times. The rearrangement joins TRBV4-2 to TRBJ2-1; 7 bases fit TRBD2. Unmatched junction bases numbered 11, after V lost 0 bases and J lost 6 bases. CDR3 length equals 17 residues. Germline V gene data show CDR1 as LGHNA and CDR2 as YNFKEQ. The CDR3, as DNA: TGTGCCAGCAGCCAAGATCCCCAGCGGGGTCTCTCCAATGAGCAGTTCTTC. This encodes CASSQDPQRGLSNEQFF.

The sample holds a few counts of this clonotype. The chain couples TRBV15 to TRBJ1-5, with D unresolved. Germline CDR1 LNHNV, CDR2 YYDKDF (reference sequence). This CDR3 has 17 residues. The V end was cut by 2 bases, the J end by 0 bases, with 14 bases between. The CDR3 is CATSRHQSPYSNQPQHF. In DNA, the CDR3 is TGTGCCACCAGCAGACATCAGAGTCCCTATAGCAATCAGCCCCAGCATTTT. Together with reference TRBV15 and TRBJ1-5, the CDR3 gives the full variable domain: DAMVIQNPRYQVTQFGKPVTLSCSQTLNHNVMYWYQQKSSQAPKLLFHYYDKDFNNEADTPDNFQSRRPNTSFCFLDIRSPGLGDTAMYLCATSRHQSPYSNQPQHFGDGTRLSIL.